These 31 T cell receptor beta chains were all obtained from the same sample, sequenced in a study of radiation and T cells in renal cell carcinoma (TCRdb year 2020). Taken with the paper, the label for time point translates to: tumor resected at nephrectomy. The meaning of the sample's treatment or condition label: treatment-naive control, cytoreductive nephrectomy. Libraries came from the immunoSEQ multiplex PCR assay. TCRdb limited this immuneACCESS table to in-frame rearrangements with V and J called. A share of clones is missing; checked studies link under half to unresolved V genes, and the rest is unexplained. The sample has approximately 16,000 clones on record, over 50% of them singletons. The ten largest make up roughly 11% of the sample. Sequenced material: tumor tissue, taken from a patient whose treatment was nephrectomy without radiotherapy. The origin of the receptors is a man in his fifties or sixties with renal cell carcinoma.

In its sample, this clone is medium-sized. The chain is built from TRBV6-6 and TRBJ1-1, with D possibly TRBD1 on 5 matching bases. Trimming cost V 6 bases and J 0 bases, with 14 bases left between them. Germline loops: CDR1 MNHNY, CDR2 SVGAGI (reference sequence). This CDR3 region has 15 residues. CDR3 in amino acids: CASRFRDRLNTEAFF. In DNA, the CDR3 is TGTGCCAGCAGATTCAGAGACAGACTGAACACTGAAGCTTTCTTT.

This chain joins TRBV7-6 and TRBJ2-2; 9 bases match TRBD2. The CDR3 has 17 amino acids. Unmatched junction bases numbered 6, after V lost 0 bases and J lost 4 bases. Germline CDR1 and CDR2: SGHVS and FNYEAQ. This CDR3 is CASSLAGGGGATGELFF. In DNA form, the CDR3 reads TGTGCCAGCAGCTTAGCGGGCGGCGGGGGGGCCACCGGGGAGCTGTTTTTT. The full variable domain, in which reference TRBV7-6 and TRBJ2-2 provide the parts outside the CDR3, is GAGVSQSPRYKVTKRGQDVALRCDPISGHVSLYWYRQALGQGPEFLTYFNYEAQQDKSGLPNDRFSAERPEGSISTLTIQRTEQRDSAMYRCASSLAGGGGATGELFFGEGSRLTVL.

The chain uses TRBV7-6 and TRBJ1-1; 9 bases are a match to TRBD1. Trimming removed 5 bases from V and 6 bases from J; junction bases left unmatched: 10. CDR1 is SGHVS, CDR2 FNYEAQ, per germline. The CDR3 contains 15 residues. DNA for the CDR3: TGTGCCAGCAGCAGAACCGGGACAGGGAGTCCTGAAGCTTTCTTT. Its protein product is CASSRTGTGSPEAFF. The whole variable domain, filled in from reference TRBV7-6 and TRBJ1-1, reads GAGVSQSPRYKVTKRGQDVALRCDPISGHVSLYWYRQALGQGPEFLTYFNYEAQQDKSGLPNDRFSAERPEGSISTLTIQRTEQRDSAMYRCASSRTGTGSPEAFFGQGTRLTVV.

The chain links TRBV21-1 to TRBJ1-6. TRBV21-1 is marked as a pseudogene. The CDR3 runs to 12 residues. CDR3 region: CAILMNNSPLHF. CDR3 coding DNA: TGTGCCATCTTGATGAATAATTCACCCCTCCACTTT.

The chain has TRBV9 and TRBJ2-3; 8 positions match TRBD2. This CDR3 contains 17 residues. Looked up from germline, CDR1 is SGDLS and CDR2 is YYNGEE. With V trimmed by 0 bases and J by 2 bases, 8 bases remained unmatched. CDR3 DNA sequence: TGTGCCAGCAGCGTAGGCTCGGGAGGGGCCCTCACAGATACGCAGTATTTT. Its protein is CASSVGSGGALTDTQYF.

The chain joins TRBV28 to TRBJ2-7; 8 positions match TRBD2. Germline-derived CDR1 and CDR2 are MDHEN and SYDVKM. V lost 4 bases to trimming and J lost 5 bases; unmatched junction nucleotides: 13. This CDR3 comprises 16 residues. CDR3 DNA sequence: TGTGCCAGCAGTTGGGCGGGAGCGGGAGAGAGACACGAGCAGTACTTC. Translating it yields CASSWAGAGERHEQYF. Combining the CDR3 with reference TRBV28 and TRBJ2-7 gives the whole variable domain DVKVTQSSRYLVKRTGEKVFLECVQDMDHENMFWYRQDPGLGLRLIYFSYDVKMKEKGDIPEGYSVSREKKERFSLILESASTNQTSMYLCASSWAGAGERHEQYFGPGTRLTVT.

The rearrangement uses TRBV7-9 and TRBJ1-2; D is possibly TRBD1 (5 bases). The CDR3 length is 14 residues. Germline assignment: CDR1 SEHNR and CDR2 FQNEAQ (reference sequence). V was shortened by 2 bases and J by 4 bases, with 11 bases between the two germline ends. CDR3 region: CASSLPRESYGYTF. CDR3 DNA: TGTGCCAGCAGCTTACCCAGGGAAAGCTATGGCTACACCTTC.

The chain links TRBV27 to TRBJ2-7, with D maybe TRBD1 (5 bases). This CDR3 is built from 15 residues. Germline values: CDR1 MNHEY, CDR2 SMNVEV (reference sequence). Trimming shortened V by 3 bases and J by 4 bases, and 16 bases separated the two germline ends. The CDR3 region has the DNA TGTGCCAGCAGTTTCTTAGGGGTTTCCGGGTACGAGCAGTACTTC. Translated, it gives CASSFLGVSGYEQYF.

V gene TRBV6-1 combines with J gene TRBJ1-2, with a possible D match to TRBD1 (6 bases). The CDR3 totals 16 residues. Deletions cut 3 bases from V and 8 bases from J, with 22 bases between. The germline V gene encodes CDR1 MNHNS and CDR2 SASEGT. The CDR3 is CASSEGQGISGRGYTF. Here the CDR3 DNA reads TGTGCCAGCAGTGAGGGGCAGGGGATTTCCGGGAGGGGCTACACCTTC.

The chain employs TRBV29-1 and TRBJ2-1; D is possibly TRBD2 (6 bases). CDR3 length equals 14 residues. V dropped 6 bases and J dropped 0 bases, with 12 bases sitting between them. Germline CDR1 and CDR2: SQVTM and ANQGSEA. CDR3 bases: TGCAGCGTGCCACGGGGGAGCTCCTACAATGAGCAGTTCTTC. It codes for CSVPRGSSYNEQFF.

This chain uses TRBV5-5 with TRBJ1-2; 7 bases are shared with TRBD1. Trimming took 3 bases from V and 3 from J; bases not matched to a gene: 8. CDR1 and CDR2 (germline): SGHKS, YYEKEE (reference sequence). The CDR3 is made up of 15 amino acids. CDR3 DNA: TGTGCCAGCAGCTCTCCCGGGACAGCCGACTATGGCTACACCTTC. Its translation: CASSSPGTADYGYTF. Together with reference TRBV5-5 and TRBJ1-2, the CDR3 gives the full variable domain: DAGVTQSPTHLIKTRGQQVTLRCSPISGHKSVSWYQQVLGQGPQFIFQYYEKEERGRGNFPDRFSARQFPNYSSELNVNALLLGDSALYLCASSSPGTADYGYTFGSGTRLTVV.

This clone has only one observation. In DNA, the CDR3 is TGTGCCAGCAGCTTAAGTGACACGCGCATTCAGTACTTC. This gives the protein CASSLSDTRIQYF. The chain joins TRBV13 to TRBJ2-4; D gene unclear. The CDR3 is made up of 13 amino acids. Trimming removed 2 bases at V and 9 bases at J, with 11 bases between. The germline CDR1 and CDR2 sequences are PRHDT and FYEKMQ (reference sequence).

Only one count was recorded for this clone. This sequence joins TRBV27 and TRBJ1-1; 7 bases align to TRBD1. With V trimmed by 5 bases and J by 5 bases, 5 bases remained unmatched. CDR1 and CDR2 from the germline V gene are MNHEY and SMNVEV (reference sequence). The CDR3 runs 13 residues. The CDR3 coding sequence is TGTGCCAGCAGTACGACAGGGAGGACTGAAGCTTTCTTT. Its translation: CASSTTGRTEAFF.

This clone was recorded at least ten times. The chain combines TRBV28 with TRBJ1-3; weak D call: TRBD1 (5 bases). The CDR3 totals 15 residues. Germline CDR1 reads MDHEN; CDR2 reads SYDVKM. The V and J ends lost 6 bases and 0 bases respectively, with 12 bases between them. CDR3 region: CASSPTGDSGNTIYF. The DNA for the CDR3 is TGTGCCAGCAGCCCCACAGGAGACTCTGGAAACACCATATATTTT.

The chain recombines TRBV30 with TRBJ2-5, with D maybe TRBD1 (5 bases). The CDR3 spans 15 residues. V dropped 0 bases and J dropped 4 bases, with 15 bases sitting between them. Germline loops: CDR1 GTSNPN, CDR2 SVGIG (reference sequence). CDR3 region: CAWSVTRASAETQYF. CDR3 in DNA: TGTGCCTGGAGTGTAACCAGGGCCTCTGCAGAGACCCAGTACTTC.

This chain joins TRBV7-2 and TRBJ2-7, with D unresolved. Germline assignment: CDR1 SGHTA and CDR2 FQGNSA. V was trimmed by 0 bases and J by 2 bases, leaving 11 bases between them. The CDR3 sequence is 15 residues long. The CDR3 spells CASSLAVVRTYEQYF. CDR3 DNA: TGTGCCAGCAGCTTAGCTGTAGTGAGAACCTACGAGCAGTACTTC.

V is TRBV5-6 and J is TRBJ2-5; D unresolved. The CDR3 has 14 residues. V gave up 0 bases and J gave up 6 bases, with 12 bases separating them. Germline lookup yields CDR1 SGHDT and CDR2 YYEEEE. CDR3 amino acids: CASSLEVLVQTQYF. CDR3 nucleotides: TGTGCCAGCAGCTTGGAAGTTTTGGTACAGACCCAGTACTTC. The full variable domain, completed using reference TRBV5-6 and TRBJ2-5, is DAGVTQSPTHLIKTRGQQVTLRCSPKSGHDTVSWYQQALGQGPQFIFQYYEEEERQRGNFPDRFSGHQFPNYSSELNVNALLLGDSALYLCASSLEVLVQTQYFGPGTRLLVL.

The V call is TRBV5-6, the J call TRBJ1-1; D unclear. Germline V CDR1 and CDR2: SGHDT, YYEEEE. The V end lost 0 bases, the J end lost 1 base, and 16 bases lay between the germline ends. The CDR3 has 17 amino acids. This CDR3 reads CASSLVPIARENTEAFF. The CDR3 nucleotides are TGTGCCAGCAGCTTGGTACCGATAGCTCGGGAGAACACTGAAGCTTTCTTT.

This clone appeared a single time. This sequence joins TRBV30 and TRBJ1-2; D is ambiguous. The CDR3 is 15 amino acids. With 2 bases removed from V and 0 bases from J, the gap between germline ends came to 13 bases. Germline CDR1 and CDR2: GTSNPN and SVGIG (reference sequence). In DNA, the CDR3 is TGTGCCTGGAGTCCGGTAGGGATACCTAACTATGGCTACACCTTC. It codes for CAWSPVGIPNYGYTF.

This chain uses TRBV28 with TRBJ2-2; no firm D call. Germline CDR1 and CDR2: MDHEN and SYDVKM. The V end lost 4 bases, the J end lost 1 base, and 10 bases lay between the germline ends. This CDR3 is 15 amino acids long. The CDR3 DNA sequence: TGTGCCAGCAGTTCCCCATACGGGAACACCGGGGAGCTGTTTTTT. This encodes CASSSPYGNTGELFF.

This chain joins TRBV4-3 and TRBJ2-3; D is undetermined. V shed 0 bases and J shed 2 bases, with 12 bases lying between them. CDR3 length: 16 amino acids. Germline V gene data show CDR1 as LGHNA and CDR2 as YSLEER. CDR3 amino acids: CASSQDSTANTDTQYF. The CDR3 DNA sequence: TGCGCCAGCAGCCAAGATTCGACTGCAAACACAGATACGCAGTATTTT.

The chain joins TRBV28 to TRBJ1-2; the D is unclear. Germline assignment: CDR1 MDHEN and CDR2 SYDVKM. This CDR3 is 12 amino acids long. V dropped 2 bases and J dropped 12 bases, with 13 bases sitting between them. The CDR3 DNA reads TGTGCCAGCAGTTTAGGCCGAATGATACACACCTTC. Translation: CASSLGRMIHTF.

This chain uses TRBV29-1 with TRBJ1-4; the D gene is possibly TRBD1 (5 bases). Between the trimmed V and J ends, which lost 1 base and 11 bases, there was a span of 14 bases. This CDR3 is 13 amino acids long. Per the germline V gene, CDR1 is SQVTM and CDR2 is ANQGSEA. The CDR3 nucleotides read TGCAGCGTTGAAGCCGGGTGGGAGGGGAAACTGTTTTTT. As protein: CSVEAGWEGKLFF.

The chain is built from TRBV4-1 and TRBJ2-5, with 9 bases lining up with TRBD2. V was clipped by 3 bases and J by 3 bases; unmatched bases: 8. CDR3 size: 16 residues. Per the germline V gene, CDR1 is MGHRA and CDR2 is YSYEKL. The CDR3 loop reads CASSQIPGTSKETQYF. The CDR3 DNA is TGCGCCAGCAGCCAGATCCCCGGGACTAGCAAAGAGACCCAGTACTTC.

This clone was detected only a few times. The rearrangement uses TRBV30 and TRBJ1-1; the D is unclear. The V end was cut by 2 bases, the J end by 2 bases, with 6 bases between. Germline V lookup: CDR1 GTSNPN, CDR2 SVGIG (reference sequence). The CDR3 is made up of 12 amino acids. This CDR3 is CAWSQENTEAFF. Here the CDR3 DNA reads TGTGCCTGGAGTCAGGAAAACACTGAAGCTTTCTTT. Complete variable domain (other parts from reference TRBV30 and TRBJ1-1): SQTIHQWPATLVQPVGSPLSLECTVEGTSNPNLYWYRQAAGRGLQLLFYSVGIGQISSEVPQNLSASRPQDRQFILSSKKLLLSDSGFYLCAWSQENTEAFFGQGTRLTVV.

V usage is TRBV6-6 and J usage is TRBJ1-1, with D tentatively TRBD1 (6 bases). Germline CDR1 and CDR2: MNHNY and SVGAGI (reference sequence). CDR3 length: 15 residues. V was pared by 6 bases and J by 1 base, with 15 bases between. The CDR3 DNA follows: TGTGCCAGCAGCGACGACAGGATCGGGAACACTGAAGCTTTCTTT. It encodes CASSDDRIGNTEAFF.

The CDR3 bases are TGTGCCAGCACCGAAATGGGGGGCGCAGGATATGGCTACACCTTC. Its protein product is CASTEMGGAGYGYTF. This chain connects TRBV27 to TRBJ1-2; TRBD1 is a possible D gene (6 bases). V was trimmed by 7 bases and J by 5 bases, leaving 20 bases between them. The CDR3 has 15 residues. Germline V gives CDR1 MNHEY, CDR2 SMNVEV (reference sequence).

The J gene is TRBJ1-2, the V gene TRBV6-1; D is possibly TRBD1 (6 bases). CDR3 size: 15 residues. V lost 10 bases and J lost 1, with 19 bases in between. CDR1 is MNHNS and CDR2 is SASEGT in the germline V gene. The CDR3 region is CAIEHRDTLNYGYTF. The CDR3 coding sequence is TGTGCCATCGAACACCGGGACACTCTTAACTATGGCTACACCTTC.

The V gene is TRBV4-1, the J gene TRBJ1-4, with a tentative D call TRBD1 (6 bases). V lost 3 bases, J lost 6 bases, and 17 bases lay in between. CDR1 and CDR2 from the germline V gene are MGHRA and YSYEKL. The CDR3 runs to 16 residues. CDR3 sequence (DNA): TGCGCCAGCAGCCAGTCGAGGGGGGAGGGATATGAAAAACTGTTTTTT. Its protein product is CASSQSRGEGYEKLFF.

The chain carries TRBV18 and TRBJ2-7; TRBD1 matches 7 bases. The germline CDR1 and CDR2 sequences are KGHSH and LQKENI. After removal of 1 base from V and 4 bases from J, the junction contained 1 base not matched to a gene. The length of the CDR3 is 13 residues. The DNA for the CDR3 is TGTGCCAGCTCACCACAGGGGGCATACGAGCAGTACTTC. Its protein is CASSPQGAYEQYF.

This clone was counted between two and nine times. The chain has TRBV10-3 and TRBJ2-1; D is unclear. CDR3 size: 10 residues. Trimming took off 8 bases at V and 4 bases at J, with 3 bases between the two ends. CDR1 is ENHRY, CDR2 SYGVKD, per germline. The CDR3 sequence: CAIGYNEQFF. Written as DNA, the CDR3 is TGTGCCATCGGATACAATGAGCAGTTCTTC.